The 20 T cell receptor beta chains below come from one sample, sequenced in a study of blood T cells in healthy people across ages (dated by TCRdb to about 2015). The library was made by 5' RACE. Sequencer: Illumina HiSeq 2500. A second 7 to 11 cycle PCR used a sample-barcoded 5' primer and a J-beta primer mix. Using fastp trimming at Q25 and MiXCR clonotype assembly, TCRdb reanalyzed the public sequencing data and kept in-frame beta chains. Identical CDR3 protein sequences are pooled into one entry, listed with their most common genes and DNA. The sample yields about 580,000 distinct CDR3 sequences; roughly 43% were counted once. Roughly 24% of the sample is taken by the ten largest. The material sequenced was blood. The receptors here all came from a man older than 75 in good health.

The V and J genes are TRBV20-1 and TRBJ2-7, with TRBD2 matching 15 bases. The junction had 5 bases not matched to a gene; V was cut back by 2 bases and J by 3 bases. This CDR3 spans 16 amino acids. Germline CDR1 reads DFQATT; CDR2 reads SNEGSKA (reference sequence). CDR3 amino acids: CSARRGTSGRLYEQYF. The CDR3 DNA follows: TGCAGTGCTAGACGAGGGACTAGCGGGAGGCTCTACGAGCAGTACTTC.

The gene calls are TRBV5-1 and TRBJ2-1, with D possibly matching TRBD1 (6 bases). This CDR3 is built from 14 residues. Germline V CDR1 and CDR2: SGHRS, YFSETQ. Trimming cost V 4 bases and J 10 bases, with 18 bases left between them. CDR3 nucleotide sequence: TGCGCCAGCAGCCATGGACAGAGGAACTGGGAGCAGTTCTTC. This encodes CASSHGQRNWEQFF. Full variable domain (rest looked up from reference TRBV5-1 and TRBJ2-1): KAGVTQTPRYLIKTRGQQVTLSCSPISGHRSVSWYQQTPGQGLQFLFEYFSETQRNKGNFPGRFSGRQFSNSRSEMNVSTLELGDSALYLCASSHGQRNWEQFFGPGTRLTVL.

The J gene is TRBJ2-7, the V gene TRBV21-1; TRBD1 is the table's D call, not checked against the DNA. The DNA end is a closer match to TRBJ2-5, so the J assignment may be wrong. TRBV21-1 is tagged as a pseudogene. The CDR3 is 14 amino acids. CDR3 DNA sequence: TGTGCCAGCAGCAAAGGGGGCAGGGACACGACCCAGTACTTC. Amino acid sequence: CASSKGGRDTTQYF.

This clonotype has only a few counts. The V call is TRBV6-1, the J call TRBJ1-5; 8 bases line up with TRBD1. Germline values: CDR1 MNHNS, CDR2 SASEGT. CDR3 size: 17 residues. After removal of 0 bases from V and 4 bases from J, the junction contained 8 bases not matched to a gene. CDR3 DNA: TGTGCCAGCAGTGAAGCCCCCGCAGGGGGCGGGAATCAGCCCCAGCATTTT. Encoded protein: CASSEAPAGGGNQPQHF.

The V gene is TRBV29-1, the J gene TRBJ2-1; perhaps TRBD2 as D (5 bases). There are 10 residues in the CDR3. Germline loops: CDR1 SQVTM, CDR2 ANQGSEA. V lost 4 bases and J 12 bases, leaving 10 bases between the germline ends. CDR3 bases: TGCAGCGTTGGAGGGCTCGCGCAGTTCTTC. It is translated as CSVGGLAQFF.

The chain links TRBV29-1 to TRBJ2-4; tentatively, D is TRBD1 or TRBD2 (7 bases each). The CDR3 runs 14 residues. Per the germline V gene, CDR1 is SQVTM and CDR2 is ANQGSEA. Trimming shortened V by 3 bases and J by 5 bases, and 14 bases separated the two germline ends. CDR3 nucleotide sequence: TGCAGCGTTGATGCAGGGGGGGACCAAAACATTCAGTACTTC. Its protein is CSVDAGGDQNIQYF.

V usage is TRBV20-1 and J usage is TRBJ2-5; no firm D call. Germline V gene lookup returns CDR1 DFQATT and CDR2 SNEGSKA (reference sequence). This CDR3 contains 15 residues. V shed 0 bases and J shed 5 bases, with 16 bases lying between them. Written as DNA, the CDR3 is TGCAGTGCTAGAGATGCGGATGCGCCCAGGGAGACCCAGTACTTC. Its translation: CSARDADAPRETQYF.

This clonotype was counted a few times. The CDR3 sequence is CSARETGLYEQYF. The CDR3 DNA follows: TGCAGTGCTAGAGAGACAGGCCTCTACGAGCAGTACTTC. V usage is TRBV20-1 and J usage is TRBJ2-7, with D perhaps TRBD1 (6 bases). V lost 0 bases, J lost 3 bases, and 9 bases lay in between. The CDR3 extends over 13 amino acids. The germline V gene has CDR1 DFQATT and CDR2 SNEGSKA (reference sequence).

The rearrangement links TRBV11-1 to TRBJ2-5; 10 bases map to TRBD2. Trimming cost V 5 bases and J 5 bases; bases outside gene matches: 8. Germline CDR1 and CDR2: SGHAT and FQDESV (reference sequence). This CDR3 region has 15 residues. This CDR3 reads CASSVGTGLAETQYF. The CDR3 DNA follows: TGTGCCAGCAGCGTCGGGACGGGACTAGCGGAGACCCAGTACTTC. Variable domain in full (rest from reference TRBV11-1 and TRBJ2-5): EAEVAQSPRYKITEKSQAVAFWCDPISGHATLYWYRQILGQGPELLVQFQDESVVDDSQLPKDRFSAERLKGVDSTLKIQPAELGDSAMYLCASSVGTGLAETQYFGPGTRLLVL.

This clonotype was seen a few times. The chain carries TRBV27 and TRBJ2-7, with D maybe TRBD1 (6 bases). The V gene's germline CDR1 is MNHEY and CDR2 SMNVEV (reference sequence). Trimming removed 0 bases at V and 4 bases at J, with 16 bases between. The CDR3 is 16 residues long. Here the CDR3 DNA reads TGTGCCAGCAGTTTATCCCCAGGGGTGGTTGTGTACGAGCAGTACTTC. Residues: CASSLSPGVVVYEQYF.

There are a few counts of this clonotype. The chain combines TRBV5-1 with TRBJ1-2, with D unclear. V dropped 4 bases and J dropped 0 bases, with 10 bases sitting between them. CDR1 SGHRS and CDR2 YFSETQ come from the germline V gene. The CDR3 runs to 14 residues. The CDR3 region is CASSLESTNYGYTF. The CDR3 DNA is TGCGCCAGCAGCCTGGAGTCAACTAACTATGGCTACACCTTC.

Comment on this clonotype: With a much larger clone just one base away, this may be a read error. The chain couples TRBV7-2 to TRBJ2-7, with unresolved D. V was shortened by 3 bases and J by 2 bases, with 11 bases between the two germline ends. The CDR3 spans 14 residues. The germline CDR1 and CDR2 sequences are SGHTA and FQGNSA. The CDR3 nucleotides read TGTGCCAGCAGCTTTTACTGGACCACCTACGAGCAGTACTTC. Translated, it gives CASSFYWTTYEQYF.

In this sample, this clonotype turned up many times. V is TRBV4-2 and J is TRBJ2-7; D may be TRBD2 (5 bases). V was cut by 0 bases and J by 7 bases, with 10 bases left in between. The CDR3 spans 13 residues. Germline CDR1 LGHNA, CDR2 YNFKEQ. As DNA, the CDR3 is TGTGCCAGCAGCCAAGATCTAGCATGGGAGCAGTACTTC. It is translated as CASSQDLAWEQYF.

CDR3 coding DNA: TGTGCCAGCAGCTTCCCAGGACTAGCGGGGGACAATGAGCAGTTCTTC. This sequence encodes CASSFPGLAGDNEQFF. The chain links TRBV7-2 to TRBJ2-1, with TRBD2 matching over 13 bases. V was clipped by 3 bases and J by 5 bases; unmatched bases: 4. Germline CDR1 is SGHTA and CDR2 is FQGNSA. The length of the CDR3 is 16 residues.

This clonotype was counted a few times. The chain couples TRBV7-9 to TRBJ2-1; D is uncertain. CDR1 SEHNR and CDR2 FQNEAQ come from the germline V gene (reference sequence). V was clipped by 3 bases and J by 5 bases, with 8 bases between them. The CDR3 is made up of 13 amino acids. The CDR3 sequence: CASSLDAHNEQFF. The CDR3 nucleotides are TGTGCCAGCAGCTTGGACGCGCACAATGAGCAGTTCTTC.

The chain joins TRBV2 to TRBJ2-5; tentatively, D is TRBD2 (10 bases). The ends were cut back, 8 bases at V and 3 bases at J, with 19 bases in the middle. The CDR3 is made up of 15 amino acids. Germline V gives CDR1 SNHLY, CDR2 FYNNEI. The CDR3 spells CASQAGGTGKETQYF. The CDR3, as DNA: TGTGCCAGCCAAGCGGGGGGGACAGGGAAAGAGACCCAGTACTTC.

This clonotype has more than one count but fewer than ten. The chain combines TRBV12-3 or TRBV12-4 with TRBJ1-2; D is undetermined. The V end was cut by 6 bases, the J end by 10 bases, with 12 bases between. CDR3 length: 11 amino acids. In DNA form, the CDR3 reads TGTGCCAGCAGGGCGGCAACCCACTACACCTTC. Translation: CASRAATHYTF.

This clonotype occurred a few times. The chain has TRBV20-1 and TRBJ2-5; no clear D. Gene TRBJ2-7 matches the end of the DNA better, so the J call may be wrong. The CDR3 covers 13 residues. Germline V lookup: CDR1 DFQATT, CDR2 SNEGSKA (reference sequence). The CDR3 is CSALSPGPYEQYF. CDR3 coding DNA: TGCAGTGCACTGAGCCCCGGGCCCTACGAGCAGTACTTC.

CDR3 region: CASSLSSSTSGRRATQYF. Written as DNA, the CDR3 is TGTGCCAGCAGCTTGAGTTCGTCGACTAGCGGGAGGAGAGCTACGCAGTATTTT. The rearrangement uses TRBV5-6 and TRBJ2-3; 13 nucleotides agree with TRBD2. J gave up 8 bases and V 1 base, and 13 bases lay outside the gene matches. Looked up from germline, CDR1 is SGHDT and CDR2 is YYEEEE. CDR3 size: 18 residues.

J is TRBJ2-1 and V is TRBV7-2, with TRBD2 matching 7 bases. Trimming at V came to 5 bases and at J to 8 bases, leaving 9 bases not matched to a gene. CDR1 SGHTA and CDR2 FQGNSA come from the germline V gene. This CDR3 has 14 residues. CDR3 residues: CASSPRSGNDEQFF. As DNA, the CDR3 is TGTGCCAGCAGCCCACGGAGCGGGAACGATGAGCAGTTCTTC.